This paragraph reports one T cell receptor beta chain. The target of this receptor is not known. Base-call qualities are not available, and no considerably larger clone is one nucleotide away. The source of the sample is a study of blood T cell repertoires in COVID-19 (TCRdb year 2020). For context, the study as a whole: The collaborator samples originated in the United States, Italy and Spain and spanned the acute and convalescent phases of COVID-19. The prospective study material was composed of cDNA or gDNA derived from T cells, B-cell-depleted T cells, or PBMCs. Deeply sampled blood TCRbeta repertoires from subjects exposed to, actively infected with, or recovered from COVID-19 were included in the dataset. The repertoires were released in a freely available public database intended as a resource for research on the immune response to SARS-CoV-2. The samples were drawn from the first 160 participants of the ongoing ImmuneRACE study and from 1,254 subjects provided by 6 global collaborators. Nearly every sample came with metadata listing a de-identified subject ID, COVID-19 status, age in years and sex. Where HLA class I and class II types were available, the types were taken from metadata supplied by the sample provider, not from assay-based typing. The paper's findings and limits, for the study overall: The amount of clinical and demographic metadata varied by source and participant and was provided uncurated.

The immunoSEQ Assay, a bias-controlled multiplex PCR, was used to amplify TCRbeta CDR3 regions from genomic DNA. In the original analysis: The number of nucleated cells in each sample was estimated from the amplification of reference gene primers within the assay. Sequence reads were collapsed and filtered to measure the absolute abundance of every unique TCRbeta CDR3 rearrangement. For each sample, productive Simpson clonality was calculated as the square root of Simpson's diversity index over productive rearrangements. TCRdb limited this immuneACCESS table to in-frame rearrangements with V and J called. A share of clones is missing; checked studies link under half to unresolved V genes, and the rest is unexplained. V, J and clone size reflect that table, while D and trimming were determined from the DNA. In this sample the table shows 20,000 to 30,000 clones, roughly four fifths of which occur a single time. The top ten clones comprise roughly 2.5% of the sample.

The germline V gene encodes CDR1 SGHVS and CDR2 FQNEAQ. The trim is 1 base for V and 5 bases for J, with a gap of 9 bases between the germline ends. The CDR3 numbers 14 residues from cysteine through phenylalanine. Left in the record is the CDR3 DNA by itself, 42 bases read in frame from the first base. At one collaborating source in Seattle, patients were enrolled during active infection and were followed longitudinally through the course of disease. The collaborating institutions used their own protocols to collect whole blood in K2EDTA tubes. For TCRbeta analysis, collaborators shipped samples in one of three forms: frozen whole blood, isolated PBMCs, or DNA extracted from either of those sample types.

Sequencing input: peripheral blood. The origin of this receptor is a woman in her sixties or seventies with COVID-19, enrolled during active disease. The chain couples TRBV7-8 to TRBJ2-1; D gene: possibly TRBD2, on 5 matching bases. This receptor has the CDR3 CASSLVLGNNEQFF. The bases are TGTGCCAGCAGCTTAGTGCTCGGGAACAATGAGCAGTTCTTC.